The 27 T cell receptor beta chains given below trace back to one sample, sequenced in a study of blood T cells in healthy people across ages. A second PCR of roughly 7 to 11 cycles used a sample-barcoded 5' primer and a J-beta primer mix. TCRdb redid the calling of the 5' RACE reads with MiXCR, one entry per CDR3 protein. This table has approximately 1,100,000 distinct CDR3 sequences, 40% to 55% appearing once. Sequenced: blood. The receptors here all came from a woman aged 55-75 years in good health.

Of note for this clonotype: The CDR3 does not close with the conserved phenylalanine or tryptophan, likely indicating a read error. V and J are TRBV11-1 and TRBJ2-3, with 8 nucleotides matching TRBD2. The V gene end was trimmed by 4 bases and the J gene end by 2 bases; junction bases not matched to a gene: 5. The CDR3 totals 15 residues. CDR1 is SGHAT and CDR2 is FQDESV in the germline V gene (reference sequence). In nucleotides, the CDR3 is TGTGCCAGCAGCTCGGGGACTAGTCTCACAGATACGCAGTATGTT. Its translation: CASSSGTSLTDTQYV.

The chain recombines TRBV10-2 with TRBJ2-2; either TRBD1 or TRBD2 may fit D (5 bases each). Per germline, CDR1 WSHSY and CDR2 SAAADI. The CDR3 has 15 amino acids. V was pared by 6 bases and J by 4 bases, with 15 bases between. In nucleotides, the CDR3 is TGCGCCAGCAGGATGGGCAGGGAGAGCACCGGGGAGCTGTTTTTT. This codes for CASRMGRESTGELFF.

The chain employs TRBV20-1 and TRBJ2-3, with D hard to call. Per the germline V gene, CDR1 is DFQATT and CDR2 is SNEGSKA (reference sequence). The CDR3 loop spans 17 amino acids. V lost 3 bases to trimming and J lost 0 bases, with 19 bases between them. The CDR3 DNA is TGCAGTGCTAGTCATACAAAAACCAGACTTAGCACAGATACGCAGTATTTT. This gives the protein CSASHTKTRLSTDTQYF.

This clonotype was seen a few times. A much larger clone is a single base away; this may be a read error. The gene calls are TRBV20-1 and TRBJ2-5; no reliable D call. With 1 base removed from V and 4 bases from J, the gap between germline ends came to 4 bases. The germline CDR1 and CDR2 sequences are DFQATT and SNEGSKA (reference sequence). The CDR3 spans 11 residues. The CDR3 spells CSARVPETQYF. CDR3 coding DNA: TGCAGTGCTAGAGTACCAGAGACCCAGTACTTC.

The V gene is TRBV10-3, the J gene TRBJ1-2; D unresolved. In germline, CDR1 is ENHRY, CDR2 SYGVKD. The CDR3 is 15 amino acids. Trimming removed 0 bases at V and 3 bases at J, with 11 bases between. The CDR3 is CAISESGSFHYGYTF. The CDR3 bases are TGTGCCATCAGTGAGTCGGGCAGCTTCCACTATGGCTACACCTTC.

In its sample, this clonotype was seen a few times. CDR3 DNA: TGTGCCACCAGCAGAGATTCGTCAGTGGGACTCTACGAGCAGTACTTC. It encodes CATSRDSSVGLYEQYF. The chain has TRBV15 and TRBJ2-1; possibly TRBD2 for D (6 bases). The DNA end is a closer match to TRBJ2-7, so the J assignment may be wrong. Germline CDR1 LNHNV, CDR2 YYDKDF (reference sequence). This CDR3 spans 16 amino acids.

This clonotype appeared many times. A much larger clone is a single base away; this may be a read error. The V call is TRBV20-1, the J call TRBJ2-5; 12 nucleotides match TRBD2. Trimming at V came to 0 bases and at J to 11 bases, leaving 19 bases not matched to a gene. Germline lookup yields CDR1 DFQATT and CDR2 SNEGSKA (reference sequence). CDR3 length equals 18 residues. CDR3 sequence: CSARDVRLAGEFDNEQYF. CDR3 DNA: TGCAGTGCTAGAGACGTAAGACTAGCGGGAGAGTTCGACAATGAGCAGTACTTC.

The chain carries TRBV10-3 and TRBJ2-1, with 14 bases that match TRBD2. This CDR3 region has 18 residues. In germline, CDR1 is ENHRY, CDR2 SYGVKD. J was trimmed by 0 bases and V by 6 bases; bases with no gene match: 7. The CDR3 sequence: CAIRATGTSGSSYNEQFF. CDR3 nucleotides: TGTGCCATCAGAGCCACCGGGACTAGCGGGAGCTCCTACAATGAGCAGTTCTTC.

This clonotype appeared many times. The gene calls are TRBV20-1 and TRBJ2-5, with a weak D call TRBD2 (6 bases). Trimming took 3 bases from V and 4 from J, leaving 12 bases between them. The germline V gene has CDR1 DFQATT and CDR2 SNEGSKA (reference sequence). CDR3 length: 13 amino acids. The CDR3 spells CSASGGLGETQYF. CDR3 DNA: TGCAGTGCTAGTGGAGGGCTTGGAGAGACCCAGTACTTC.

This clonotype was seen a few times. V gene TRBV20-1 combines with J gene TRBJ2-3; TRBD2 matches 11 bases. The germline V gene has CDR1 DFQATT and CDR2 SNEGSKA (reference sequence). The CDR3 runs 15 residues. With 5 bases clipped from V and 4 bases from J, the junction kept 8 bases outside the gene matches. CDR3 coding DNA: TGCAGTGCTGTACTAGCGGGAGCGGGCGCAGATACGCAGTATTTT. As protein: CSAVLAGAGADTQYF.

About this clonotype itself: The junction departs from the called germline gene at one end, perhaps through a read error. V gene TRBV12-3 or TRBV12-4 combines with J gene TRBJ2-6; D gene uncertain. CDR3 length: 14 amino acids. CDR3 DNA sequence: TGTACCAGCAGTTTAGATTCTGGGGCCAACGTCCTGACTTTC. Amino acids: CTSSLDSGANVLTF.

The chain joins TRBV5-1 to TRBJ2-3; D perhaps matches TRBD2 (5 bases). This CDR3 has 16 residues. Trimming removed 0 bases from V and 5 bases from J, with 16 bases in between. CDR1 is SGHRS, CDR2 YFSETQ, per germline. CDR3 nucleotide sequence: TGCGCCAGCAGCTTGGCTCGGACTGGGATGGGAGATACGCAGTATTTT. It codes for CASSLARTGMGDTQYF.

This chain uses TRBV7-8 with TRBJ2-5, with 8 bases aligning to TRBD2. TRBJ2-7 explains the end of the DNA better; the J call may be wrong. Germline V gives CDR1 SGHVS, CDR2 FQNEAQ. This CDR3 is 14 amino acids long. The CDR3 DNA follows: TGTGCCAGCAGCCAACTAGCGGCCCGAGACGAGCAGTACTTC. This translates into CASSQLAARDEQYF.

This clonotype was seen a few times. This sequence joins TRBV28 and TRBJ2-1, with 8 bases fitting TRBD2. This CDR3 has 15 residues. J lost 8 bases, V lost 6 bases, and 12 bases had no gene match. Germline V CDR1 and CDR2: MDHEN, SYDVKM. Here the CDR3 DNA reads TGTGCCAGCAGACCAAGCGGGAGCGGAACCCATGAGCAGTTCTTC. It specifies CASRPSGSGTHEQFF.

This clonotype has just a few counts. CDR3 nucleotide sequence: TGTGCCAGCAGTTCCTCTATAGCGGGAGTCCGCTCCTACGAGCAGTACTTC. It translates to CASSSSIAGVRSYEQYF. The gene calls are TRBV27 and TRBJ2-7; 9 bases agree with TRBD2. From germline, CDR1 is MNHEY and CDR2 SMNVEV (reference sequence). There are 17 residues in the CDR3. With V trimmed by 4 bases and J by 0 bases, 10 bases remained unmatched.

This clonotype was seen only a few times. The chain carries TRBV11-2 and TRBJ2-3, with TRBD1 identical over 11 bases. The CDR3 consists of 16 residues. The V segment lost 5 bases and the J segment 6 bases; nucleotides outside the gene matches: 10. Germline CDR1 reads SGHAT; CDR2 reads FQNNGV. CDR3 DNA: TGTGCCAGCAGCCCCGGGACAGGGGGGAGCAGGGATACGCAGTATTTT. Its translation is CASSPGTGGSRDTQYF.

V is TRBV27 and J is TRBJ1-5, with 9 bases matching TRBD1. Germline V gene sequence: CDR1 MNHEY, CDR2 SMNVEV (reference sequence). The CDR3 runs 15 residues. Trimming cost V 5 bases and J 5 bases; bases outside gene matches: 7. CDR3 sequence: CASSGTGRRDQPQHF. CDR3 bases: TGTGCCAGCAGTGGGACAGGGAGGAGGGATCAGCCCCAGCATTTT.

This clonotype has a handful of counts. The chain couples TRBV27 to TRBJ2-7, with D perhaps TRBD1 (6 bases). V lost 8 bases and J lost 4, with 15 bases in between. CDR3 size: 13 residues. CDR1 MNHEY and CDR2 SMNVEV come from the germline V gene (reference sequence). The CDR3 sequence: CASRPGHLYEQYF. The CDR3 nucleotides read TGTGCCAGCCGTCCGGGACACTTATACGAGCAGTACTTC.

The V and J genes are TRBV4-1 and TRBJ2-1, with 9 bases that match TRBD1. V shed 3 bases and J 5 bases; nucleotides not matched to a gene: 5. The CDR3 runs to 15 residues. Germline CDR1 MGHRA, CDR2 YSYEKL. The CDR3: CASSHQQGANNEQFF. In DNA form, the CDR3 reads TGCGCCAGCAGCCACCAACAGGGGGCAAACAATGAGCAGTTCTTC.

This rearrangement joins TRBV5-1 to TRBJ2-7; D gene uncertain. Germline loops: CDR1 SGHRS, CDR2 YFSETQ. CDR3 length: 13 residues. The ends were cut back, 4 bases at V and 2 bases at J, with 10 bases in the middle. The DNA for the CDR3 is TGCGCCAGCAGCGACCGACAAGCCTACGAGCAGTACTTC. Its translation is CASSDRQAYEQYF.

This clonotype was counted a few times. This sequence joins TRBV6-1 and TRBJ2-4, with D unresolved. The closer fit of TRBJ2-7 to the DNA end suggests the J call may be wrong. The germline CDR1 and CDR2 sequences are MNHNS and SASEGT. The CDR3 sequence is 18 residues long. CDR3 in DNA: TGTGCCAGCAAAGAAGCTAGTGTCACCGCTCGGATTGGCTACGAGCAGTACTTC. Translation gives CASKEASVTARIGYEQYF.

This clonotype was recorded a few times. The genes are TRBV5-1 and TRBJ2-5, with D unclear. There are 15 residues in the CDR3. Per the germline V gene, CDR1 is SGHRS and CDR2 is YFSETQ. With 2 bases removed from V and 1 base from J, the gap between germline ends came to 12 bases. The CDR3, as DNA: TGCGCCAGCAGCTTAAGTGGAGCGAGCCAAGAGACCCAGTACTTC. As protein: CASSLSGASQETQYF.

This clonotype has a single count. The V call is TRBV12-3 or TRBV12-4, the J call TRBJ2-5; D assignment may be TRBD1 or TRBD2 (5 bases each). The J call may be mistaken, given a closer DNA end match to TRBJ2-7. The CDR3 runs to 15 residues. The DNA for the CDR3 is TGTGCCAGCAGTGCGTTCAGGGAGCAGGGCCTCGAGCAGTACTTC. This translates into CASSAFREQGLEQYF.

The sample holds a few counts of this clonotype. The J gene is TRBJ1-5, the V gene TRBV2; D gene uncertain. The germline V gene has CDR1 SNHLY and CDR2 FYNNEI. There are 14 residues in the CDR3. The V end lost 2 bases, the J end lost 1 base, and 6 bases lay between the germline ends. CDR3 in DNA: TGTGCCAGCAGTGAATGGGTGAGCAATCAGCCCCAGCATTTT. It codes for CASSEWVSNQPQHF.

The chain employs TRBV29-1 and TRBJ1-2, with D hard to call. The CDR3 is 12 amino acids. Germline lookup yields CDR1 SQVTM and CDR2 ANQGSEA. V was shortened by 7 bases and J by 0 bases, with 9 bases between the two germline ends. The CDR3 region has the DNA TGCAGCGCCGTCATAGCTAACTATGGCTACACCTTC. It codes for CSAVIANYGYTF.

The V gene is TRBV5-6, the J gene TRBJ1-1; no firm D call. Germline V gene sequence: CDR1 SGHDT, CDR2 YYEEEE. V lost 0 bases, J lost 1 base, and 10 bases lay in between. The CDR3 covers 15 residues. The CDR3 sequence is CASSLGPYKNTEAFF. Here the CDR3 DNA reads TGTGCCAGCAGCTTGGGGCCCTACAAGAACACTGAAGCTTTCTTT.

The V call is TRBV24-1, the J call TRBJ2-5; D call uncertain. Per germline, CDR1 KGHDR and CDR2 SFDVKD. Trimming pared 8 bases from V and 2 bases from J, leaving 11 bases between. The CDR3 consists of 13 residues. Written as DNA, the CDR3 is TGTGCCACCATTTGTCCAGTTCAAGAGACCCAGTACTTC. It encodes CATICPVQETQYF.